This T cell receptor beta chain was retrieved from a study of OX40 agonist ivuxolimab in advanced cancers. Sequencing was performed with immunoSEQ multiplex PCR; in TCRdb, only in-frame clones are kept and a portion is missing. The sample yields over 30,000 clones, roughly three quarters seen once. The source of this sequence is an adult with an advanced solid tumor such as melanoma, head and neck, liver or kidney cancer. The sequenced sample was CD4+ or CD8+ T cells sorted from blood, obtained in a trial of the OX40 agonist ivuxolimab.

The CDR3 protein is CATSQGKETQYF. The DNA for the CDR3 is TGTGCCACCAGTCAGGGTAAAGAGACCCAGTACTTC. The chain combines TRBV15 with TRBJ2-5; TRBD1 is a possible D gene (5 bases). Germline CDR1 and CDR2: LNHNV and YYDKDF (reference sequence). The germline V and J ends were trimmed by 6 bases and 3 bases, with 8 bases remaining between them. The CDR3 runs 12 residues.